This TCR beta chain was observed in a study of blood T cell repertoires in COVID-19. Study background: From the United States, Italy and Spain came samples of acute and convalescent COVID-19. PBMCs, B-cell-depleted T cells, or T cells provided the cDNA or gDNA that made up the material.

Original handling: For nucleated cells, counts were estimated from reference gene primer amplification. The table came from immunoSEQ multiplex PCR; TCRdb's copy has only in-frame clones and leaves some out. For V, J and clone size, that table is used; D and trimming come from the DNA. The sample has about 260,000 clones; 80% to 90% are singletons. This CDR3 is 17 amino acids long. Germline assignment: CDR1 MGHRA and CDR2 YSYEKL. Unmatched junction bases numbered 5, after V lost 4 bases and J lost 0 bases. Sequencing was performed on peripheral blood. This receptor was obtained from a woman aged 40 to 50 who had recovered from COVID-19. The chain recombines TRBV4-1 with TRBJ2-5; 13 nucleotides agree with TRBD2. For the CDR3, the DNA is TGCGCCAGCAGCCCGGGACTAGCGGGGACGTACCAAGAGACCCAGTACTTC. Translated, it gives CASSPGLAGTYQETQYF.